The present TCR beta chain was sequenced within a study of Graves' ophthalmopathy and Graves' hyperthyroidism. Study findings and constraints: Blood also harbored most expanded thyroid clonotypes above 0.001 frequency.

Clinicians diagnosed using symptoms, serum thyroxine, TRAb, thyroid ultrasound and orbital computed tomography. Amplifying from RNA transcripts, the study obtained TCR beta CDR3 regions. HTBI-primed first-round RT-PCR preceded second-round multiplex PCR. TCRdb analysed the multiplex PCR reads with MiXCR anew, one entry per CDR3 protein. The sample shows about 400,000 distinct CDR3 sequences, 20% to 25% of them seen only once. This clonotype was found many times. Its target is unknown. V was clipped by 6 bases and J by 6 bases, with 18 bases between them. Germline CDR1 MDHEN, CDR2 SYDVKM. The CDR3 has 14 amino acids.

The sequence was collected from a woman between 18 and 30 years old with stable Graves' hyperthyroidism. The chain couples TRBV28 to TRBJ2-7; weak D call: TRBD1 (6 bases). Material for sequencing was peripheral blood. The DNA of the CDR3 is TGTGCCAGCAGACGTACAGGGTTTGAAAGCGAGCAGTACTTC. It translates to CASRRTGFESEQYF.